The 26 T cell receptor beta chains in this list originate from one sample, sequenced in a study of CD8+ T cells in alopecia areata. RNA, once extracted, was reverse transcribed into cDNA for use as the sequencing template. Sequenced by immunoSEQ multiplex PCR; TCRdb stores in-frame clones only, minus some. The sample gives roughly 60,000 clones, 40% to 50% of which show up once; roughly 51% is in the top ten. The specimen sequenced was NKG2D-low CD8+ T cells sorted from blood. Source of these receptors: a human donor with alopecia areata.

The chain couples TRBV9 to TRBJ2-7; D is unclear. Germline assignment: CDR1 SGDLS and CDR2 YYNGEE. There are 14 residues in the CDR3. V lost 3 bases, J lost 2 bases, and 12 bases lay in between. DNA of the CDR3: TGTGCCAGCAGCGCACAGAGTCGAGCCTACGAGCAGTACTTC. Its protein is CASSAQSRAYEQYF.

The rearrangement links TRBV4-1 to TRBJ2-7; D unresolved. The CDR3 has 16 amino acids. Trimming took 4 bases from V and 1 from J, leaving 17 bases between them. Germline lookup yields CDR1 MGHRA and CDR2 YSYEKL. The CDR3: CASSLPSATESYEQYF. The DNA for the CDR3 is TGCGCCAGCAGCCTCCCGTCCGCTACAGAATCCTACGAGCAGTACTTC.

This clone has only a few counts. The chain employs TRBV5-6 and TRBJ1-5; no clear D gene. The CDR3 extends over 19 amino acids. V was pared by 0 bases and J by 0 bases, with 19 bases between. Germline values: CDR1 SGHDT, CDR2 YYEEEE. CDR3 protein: CASSLVVKVFHYSNQPQHF. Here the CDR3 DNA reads TGTGCCAGCAGCTTGGTCGTTAAGGTCTTTCATTATAGCAATCAGCCCCAGCATTTT.

The CDR3 loop reads CASSGAAGERDTQYF. Here the CDR3 DNA reads TGTGCCAGCAGTGGAGCAGCGGGAGAAAGAGATACGCAGTATTTT. V usage is TRBV6-4 and J usage is TRBJ2-3, with TRBD2 identical over 8 bases. The trim removed 4 bases at V and 5 bases at J, leaving 8 bases unmatched. The length of the CDR3 is 15 residues. CDR1 and CDR2 from the germline V gene are MRHNA and SNTAGT.

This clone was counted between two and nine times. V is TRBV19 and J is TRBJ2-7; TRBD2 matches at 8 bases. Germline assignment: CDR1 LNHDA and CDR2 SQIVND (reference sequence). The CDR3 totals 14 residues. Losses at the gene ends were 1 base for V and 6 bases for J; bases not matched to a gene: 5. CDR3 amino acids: CASSIAGGPVEQYF. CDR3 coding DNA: TGTGCCAGTAGTATAGCGGGGGGGCCGGTCGAGCAGTACTTC.

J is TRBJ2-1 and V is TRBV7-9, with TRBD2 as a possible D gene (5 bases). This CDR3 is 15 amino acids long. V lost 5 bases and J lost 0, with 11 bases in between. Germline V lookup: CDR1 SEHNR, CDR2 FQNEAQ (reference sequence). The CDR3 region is CASSPEAVSYNEQFF. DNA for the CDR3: TGTGCCAGCAGCCCAGAAGCGGTCTCCTACAATGAGCAGTTCTTC.

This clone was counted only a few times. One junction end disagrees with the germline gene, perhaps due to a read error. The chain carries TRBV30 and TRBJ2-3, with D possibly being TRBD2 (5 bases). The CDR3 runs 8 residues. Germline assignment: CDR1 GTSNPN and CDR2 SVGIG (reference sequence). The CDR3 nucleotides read TGTGCCTGGAGTCCGCGGGATTTT. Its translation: CAWSPRDF.

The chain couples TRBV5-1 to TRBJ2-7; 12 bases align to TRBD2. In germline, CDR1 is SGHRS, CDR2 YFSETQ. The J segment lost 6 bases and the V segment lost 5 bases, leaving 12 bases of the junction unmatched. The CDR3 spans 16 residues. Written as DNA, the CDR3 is TGCGCCAGCAGATCCCCCGGCGGACTAGCGGGAATCGAGCAGTACTTC. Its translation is CASRSPGGLAGIEQYF.

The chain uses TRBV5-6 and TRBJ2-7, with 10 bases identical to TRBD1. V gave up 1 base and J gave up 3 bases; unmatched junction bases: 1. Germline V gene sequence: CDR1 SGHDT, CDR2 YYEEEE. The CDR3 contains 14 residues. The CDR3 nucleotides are TGTGCCAGCAGCTTGTGGGACAGGGGCTACGAGCAGTACTTC. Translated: CASSLWDRGYEQYF.

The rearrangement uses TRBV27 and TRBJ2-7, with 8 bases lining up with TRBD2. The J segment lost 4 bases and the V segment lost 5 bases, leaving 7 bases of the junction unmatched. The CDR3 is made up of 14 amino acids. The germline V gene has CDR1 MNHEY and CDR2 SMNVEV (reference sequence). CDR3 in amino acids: CASSGGAGVYEQYF. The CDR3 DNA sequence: TGTGCCAGCAGTGGTGGAGCGGGAGTGTACGAGCAGTACTTC.

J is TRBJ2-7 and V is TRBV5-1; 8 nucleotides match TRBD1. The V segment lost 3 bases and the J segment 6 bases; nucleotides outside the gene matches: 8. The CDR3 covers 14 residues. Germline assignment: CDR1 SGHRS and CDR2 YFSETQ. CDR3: CASSSGQGKGEQYF. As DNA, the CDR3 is TGCGCCAGCAGCTCCGGACAGGGTAAAGGCGAGCAGTACTTC.

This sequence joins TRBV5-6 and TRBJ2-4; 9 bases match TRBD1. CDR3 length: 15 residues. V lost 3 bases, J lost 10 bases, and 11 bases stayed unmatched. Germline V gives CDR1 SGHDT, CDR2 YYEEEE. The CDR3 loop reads CASSYRTGGEDIQYF. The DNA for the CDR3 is TGTGCCAGCAGCTACCGAACAGGGGGCGAAGATATTCAGTACTTC.

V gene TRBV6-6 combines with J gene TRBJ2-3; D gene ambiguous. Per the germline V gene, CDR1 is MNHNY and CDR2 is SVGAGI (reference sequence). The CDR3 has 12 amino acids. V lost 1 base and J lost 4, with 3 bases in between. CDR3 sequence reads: CASSYFSDTQYF. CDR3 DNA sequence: TGTGCCAGCAGTTACTTTTCAGATACGCAGTATTTT.

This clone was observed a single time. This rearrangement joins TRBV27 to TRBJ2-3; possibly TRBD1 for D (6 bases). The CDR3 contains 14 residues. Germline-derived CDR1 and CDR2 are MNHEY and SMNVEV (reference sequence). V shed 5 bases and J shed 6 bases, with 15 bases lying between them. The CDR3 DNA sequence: TGTGCCAGCAGTGCCCAGCACAGGGACGATACGCAGTATTTT. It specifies CASSAQHRDDTQYF.

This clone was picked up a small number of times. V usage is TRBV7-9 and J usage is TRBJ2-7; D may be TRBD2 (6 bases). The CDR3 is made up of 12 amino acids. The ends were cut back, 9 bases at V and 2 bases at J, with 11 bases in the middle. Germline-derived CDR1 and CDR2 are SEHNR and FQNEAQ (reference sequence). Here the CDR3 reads CASTAGPYEQYF. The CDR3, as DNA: TGTGCCAGTACAGCGGGCCCCTACGAGCAGTACTTC.

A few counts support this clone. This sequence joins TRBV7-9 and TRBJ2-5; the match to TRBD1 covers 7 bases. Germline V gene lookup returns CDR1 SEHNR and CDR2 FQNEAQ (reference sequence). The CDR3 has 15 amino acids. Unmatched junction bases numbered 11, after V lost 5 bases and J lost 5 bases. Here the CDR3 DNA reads TGTGCCAGCAGCCCGGGTTGGCCGGGACAGGAGACCCAGTACTTC. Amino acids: CASSPGWPGQETQYF.

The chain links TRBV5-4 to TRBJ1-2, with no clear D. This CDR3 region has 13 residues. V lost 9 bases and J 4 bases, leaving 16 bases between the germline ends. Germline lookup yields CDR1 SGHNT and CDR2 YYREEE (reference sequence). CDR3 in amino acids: CATKGRGIYGYTF. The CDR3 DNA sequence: TGTGCCACCAAAGGGAGAGGGATCTATGGCTACACCTTC.

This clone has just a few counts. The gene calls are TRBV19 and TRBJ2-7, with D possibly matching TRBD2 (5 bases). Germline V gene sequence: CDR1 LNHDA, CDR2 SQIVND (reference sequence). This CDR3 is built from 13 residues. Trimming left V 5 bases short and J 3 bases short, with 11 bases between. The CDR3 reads CASSPGIYYEQYF. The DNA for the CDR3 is TGTGCCAGTAGTCCGGGGATCTACTACGAGCAGTACTTC.

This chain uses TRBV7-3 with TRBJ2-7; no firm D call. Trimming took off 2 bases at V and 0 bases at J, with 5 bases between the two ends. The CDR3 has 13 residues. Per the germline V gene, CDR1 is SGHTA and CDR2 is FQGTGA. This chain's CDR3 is CASSLGDSYEQYF. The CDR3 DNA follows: TGTGCCAGCAGCTTAGGCGACTCCTACGAGCAGTACTTC.

CDR3 sequence: CASSLTVSNEQFF. The CDR3 coding sequence is TGTGCCAGCAGCTTAACGGTTAGCAATGAGCAGTTCTTC. This sequence joins TRBV7-3 and TRBJ2-1; D is unresolved. The CDR3 covers 13 residues. V was shortened by 0 bases and J by 6 bases, with 6 bases between the two germline ends. Per germline, CDR1 SGHTA and CDR2 FQGTGA.

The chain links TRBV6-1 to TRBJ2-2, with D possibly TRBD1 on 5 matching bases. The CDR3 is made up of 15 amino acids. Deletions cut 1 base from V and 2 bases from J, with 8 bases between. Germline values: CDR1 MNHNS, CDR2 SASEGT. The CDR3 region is CASSEVRENTGELFF. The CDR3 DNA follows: TGTGCCAGCAGTGAAGTCAGGGAAAACACCGGGGAGCTGTTTTTT.

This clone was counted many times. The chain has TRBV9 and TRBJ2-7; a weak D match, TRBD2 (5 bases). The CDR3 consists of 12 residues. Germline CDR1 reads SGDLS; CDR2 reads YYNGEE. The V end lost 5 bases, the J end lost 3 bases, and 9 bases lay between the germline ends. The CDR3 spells CASSRGNYEQYF. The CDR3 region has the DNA TGTGCCAGCAGTCGGGGTAACTACGAGCAGTACTTC.

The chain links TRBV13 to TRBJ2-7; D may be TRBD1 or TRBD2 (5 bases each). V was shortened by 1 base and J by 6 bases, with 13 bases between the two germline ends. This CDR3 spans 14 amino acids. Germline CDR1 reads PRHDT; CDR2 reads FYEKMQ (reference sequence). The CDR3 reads CASSLEGSRGEQYF. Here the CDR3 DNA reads TGTGCCAGCAGCTTAGAGGGGTCTCGGGGCGAGCAGTACTTC. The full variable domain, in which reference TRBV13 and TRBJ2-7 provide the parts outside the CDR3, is AAGVIQSPRHLIKEKRETATLKCYPIPRHDTVYWYQQGPGQDPQFLISFYEKMQSDKGSIPDRFSAQQFSDYHSELNMSSLELGDSALYFCASSLEGSRGEQYFGPGTRLTVT.

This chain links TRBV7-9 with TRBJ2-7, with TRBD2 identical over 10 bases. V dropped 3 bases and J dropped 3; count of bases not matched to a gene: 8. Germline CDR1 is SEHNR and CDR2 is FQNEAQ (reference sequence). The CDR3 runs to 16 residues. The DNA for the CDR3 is TGTGCCAGCAGCTTGGGTCCTAGCGGGAGATTCTACGAGCAGTACTTC. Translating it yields CASSLGPSGRFYEQYF.

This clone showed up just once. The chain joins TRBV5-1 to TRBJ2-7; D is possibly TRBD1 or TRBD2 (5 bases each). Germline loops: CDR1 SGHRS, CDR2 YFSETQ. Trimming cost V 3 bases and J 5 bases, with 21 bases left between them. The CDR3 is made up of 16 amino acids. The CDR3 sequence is CASSSEVLGVGDEQYF. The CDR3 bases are TGCGCCAGCAGCTCGGAGGTCTTGGGGGTCGGGGACGAGCAGTACTTC.

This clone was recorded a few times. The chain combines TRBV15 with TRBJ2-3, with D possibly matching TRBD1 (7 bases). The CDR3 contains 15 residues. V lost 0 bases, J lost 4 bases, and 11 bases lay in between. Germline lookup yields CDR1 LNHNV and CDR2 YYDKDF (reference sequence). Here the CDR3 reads CATSRDRRGPDTQYF. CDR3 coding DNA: TGTGCCACCAGCAGAGATCGGAGGGGGCCAGATACGCAGTATTTT.